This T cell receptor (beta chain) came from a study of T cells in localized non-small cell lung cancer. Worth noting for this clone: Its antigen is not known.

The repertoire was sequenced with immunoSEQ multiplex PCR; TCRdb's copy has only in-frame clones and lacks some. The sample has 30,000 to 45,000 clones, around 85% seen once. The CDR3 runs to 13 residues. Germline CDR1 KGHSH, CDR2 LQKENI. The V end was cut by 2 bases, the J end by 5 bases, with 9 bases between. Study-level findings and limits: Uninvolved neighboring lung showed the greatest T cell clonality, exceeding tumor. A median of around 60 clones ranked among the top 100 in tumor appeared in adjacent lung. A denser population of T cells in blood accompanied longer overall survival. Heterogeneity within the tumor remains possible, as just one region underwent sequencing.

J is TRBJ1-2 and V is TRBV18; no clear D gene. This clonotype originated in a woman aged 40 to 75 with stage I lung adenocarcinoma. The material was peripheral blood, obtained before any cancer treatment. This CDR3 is CASSPSGEYGYTF. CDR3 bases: TGTGCCAGCTCACCAAGTGGGGAATATGGCTACACCTTC. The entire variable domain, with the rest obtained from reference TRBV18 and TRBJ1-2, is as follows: NAGVMQNPRHLVRRRGQEARLRCSPMKGHSHVYWYRQLPEEGLKFMVYLQKENIIDESGMPKERFSAEFPKEGPSILRIQQVVRGDSAAYFCASSPSGEYGYTFGSGTRLTVV.